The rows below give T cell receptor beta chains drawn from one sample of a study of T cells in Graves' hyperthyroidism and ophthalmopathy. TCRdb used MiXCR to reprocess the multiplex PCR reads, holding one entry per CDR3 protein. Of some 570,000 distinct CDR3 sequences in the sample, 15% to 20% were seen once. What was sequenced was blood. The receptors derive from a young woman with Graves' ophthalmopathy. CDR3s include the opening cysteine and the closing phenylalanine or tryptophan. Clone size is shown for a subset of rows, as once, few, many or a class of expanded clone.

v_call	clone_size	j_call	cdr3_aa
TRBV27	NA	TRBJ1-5	CASSLTLGTVPQPQHF
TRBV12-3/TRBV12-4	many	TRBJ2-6	CASSLGQGASGANVLTF
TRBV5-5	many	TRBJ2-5	CASSFSGGARETQYF
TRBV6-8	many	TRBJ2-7	CASAKDRATYEQYF
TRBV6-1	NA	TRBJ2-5	CASSSTGERETQYF
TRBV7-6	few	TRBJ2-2	CASSLSRTGTNTGELFF
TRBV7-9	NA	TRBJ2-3	CASSLPPFLGTDTQYF
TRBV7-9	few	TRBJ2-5	CASSSPPEGVQETQYF
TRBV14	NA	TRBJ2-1	CATDAIEGIRNEQFF
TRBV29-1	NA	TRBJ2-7	CSADGPNYEQYF
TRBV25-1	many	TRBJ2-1	CASSEGSRGTSGGNNEQFF
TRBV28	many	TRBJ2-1	CASSSPSGRALFQNEQFF
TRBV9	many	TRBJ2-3	CASSGRDFSDTQYF
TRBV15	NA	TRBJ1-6	CATSGNGGDSPLHF
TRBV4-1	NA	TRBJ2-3	CASSQDRLLRSLAQYF
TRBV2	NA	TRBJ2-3	CASMQGPPLYTQYF
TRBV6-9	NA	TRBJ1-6	CASSCQGRNNSPLHF
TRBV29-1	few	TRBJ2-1	CSVLADSSYNEQFF
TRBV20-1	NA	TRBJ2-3	CSANPSGDLNTQYF
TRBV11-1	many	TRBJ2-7	CASSLELAGAPYEQYF
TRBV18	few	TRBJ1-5	CASSPKGPSNQPQHF
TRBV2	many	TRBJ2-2	CASTAGEGTGELFF
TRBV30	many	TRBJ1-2	CAGRTDFNYGYTF
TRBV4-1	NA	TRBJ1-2	CASSQTRDTGHYGYTF
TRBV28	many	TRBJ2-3	CASSPWWQDNGLTDTQYF
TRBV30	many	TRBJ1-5	CAWRDSSNQPQHF
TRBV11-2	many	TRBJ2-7	CASSSRDREVYEQYF
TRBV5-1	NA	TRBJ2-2	CASKASGGAANTGELFF
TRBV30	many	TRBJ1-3	CAWSVKGNAPGNTIYF
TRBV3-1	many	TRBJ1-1	CTSSQASTEAFF
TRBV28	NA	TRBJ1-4	CASTDGRLNEKLFF
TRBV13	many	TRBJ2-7	CASSLIRPVRYEQYF
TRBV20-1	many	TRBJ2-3	CSAKGLFQPDTQYF
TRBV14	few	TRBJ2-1	CASSLDRERGRWKSEQFF
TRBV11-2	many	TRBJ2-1	CASSGVGWPQGEDYNEQFF
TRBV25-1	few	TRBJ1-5	CASSGRGIGNQPQHF
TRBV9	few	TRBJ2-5	CASTSKTQYF
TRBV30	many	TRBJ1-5	CAWSVPSTTKEPQHF
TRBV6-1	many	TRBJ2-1	CASSEVGVVAEQFF
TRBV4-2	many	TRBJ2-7	CASSQGTEQYF
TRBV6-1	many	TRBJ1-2	CASSEEHGFNYGYTF
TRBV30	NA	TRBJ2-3	CAWSLSGGRSTDTQYF
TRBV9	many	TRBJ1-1	CASSVVRGSETEAFF
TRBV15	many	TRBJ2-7	CATSREELAGGPYEQYF
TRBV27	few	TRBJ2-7	CASSLGTGSEQYF
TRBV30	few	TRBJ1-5	CAWGGHKARHF
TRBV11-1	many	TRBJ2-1	CASSAGLSYNEQFF
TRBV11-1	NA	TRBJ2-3	CASSLAVRRVATNTQYF
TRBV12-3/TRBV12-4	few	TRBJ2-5	CASIMGGAPYQETQYF
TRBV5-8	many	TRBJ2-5	CASSLPGLAGEETQYF
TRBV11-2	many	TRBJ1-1	CASSSTRTVPLLRTEAFF
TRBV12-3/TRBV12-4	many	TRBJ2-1	CASSLGTGGEQFF
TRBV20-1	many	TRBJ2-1	CSAPPPSPTRYNEQFF
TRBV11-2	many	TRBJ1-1	CASSRSGGMNTEAFF
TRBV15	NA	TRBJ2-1	CATRLAGSNEQFF
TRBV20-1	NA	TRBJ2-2	CSASGDTGELFF
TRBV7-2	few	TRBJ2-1	CASRSRRGLALWRGYNEQFF